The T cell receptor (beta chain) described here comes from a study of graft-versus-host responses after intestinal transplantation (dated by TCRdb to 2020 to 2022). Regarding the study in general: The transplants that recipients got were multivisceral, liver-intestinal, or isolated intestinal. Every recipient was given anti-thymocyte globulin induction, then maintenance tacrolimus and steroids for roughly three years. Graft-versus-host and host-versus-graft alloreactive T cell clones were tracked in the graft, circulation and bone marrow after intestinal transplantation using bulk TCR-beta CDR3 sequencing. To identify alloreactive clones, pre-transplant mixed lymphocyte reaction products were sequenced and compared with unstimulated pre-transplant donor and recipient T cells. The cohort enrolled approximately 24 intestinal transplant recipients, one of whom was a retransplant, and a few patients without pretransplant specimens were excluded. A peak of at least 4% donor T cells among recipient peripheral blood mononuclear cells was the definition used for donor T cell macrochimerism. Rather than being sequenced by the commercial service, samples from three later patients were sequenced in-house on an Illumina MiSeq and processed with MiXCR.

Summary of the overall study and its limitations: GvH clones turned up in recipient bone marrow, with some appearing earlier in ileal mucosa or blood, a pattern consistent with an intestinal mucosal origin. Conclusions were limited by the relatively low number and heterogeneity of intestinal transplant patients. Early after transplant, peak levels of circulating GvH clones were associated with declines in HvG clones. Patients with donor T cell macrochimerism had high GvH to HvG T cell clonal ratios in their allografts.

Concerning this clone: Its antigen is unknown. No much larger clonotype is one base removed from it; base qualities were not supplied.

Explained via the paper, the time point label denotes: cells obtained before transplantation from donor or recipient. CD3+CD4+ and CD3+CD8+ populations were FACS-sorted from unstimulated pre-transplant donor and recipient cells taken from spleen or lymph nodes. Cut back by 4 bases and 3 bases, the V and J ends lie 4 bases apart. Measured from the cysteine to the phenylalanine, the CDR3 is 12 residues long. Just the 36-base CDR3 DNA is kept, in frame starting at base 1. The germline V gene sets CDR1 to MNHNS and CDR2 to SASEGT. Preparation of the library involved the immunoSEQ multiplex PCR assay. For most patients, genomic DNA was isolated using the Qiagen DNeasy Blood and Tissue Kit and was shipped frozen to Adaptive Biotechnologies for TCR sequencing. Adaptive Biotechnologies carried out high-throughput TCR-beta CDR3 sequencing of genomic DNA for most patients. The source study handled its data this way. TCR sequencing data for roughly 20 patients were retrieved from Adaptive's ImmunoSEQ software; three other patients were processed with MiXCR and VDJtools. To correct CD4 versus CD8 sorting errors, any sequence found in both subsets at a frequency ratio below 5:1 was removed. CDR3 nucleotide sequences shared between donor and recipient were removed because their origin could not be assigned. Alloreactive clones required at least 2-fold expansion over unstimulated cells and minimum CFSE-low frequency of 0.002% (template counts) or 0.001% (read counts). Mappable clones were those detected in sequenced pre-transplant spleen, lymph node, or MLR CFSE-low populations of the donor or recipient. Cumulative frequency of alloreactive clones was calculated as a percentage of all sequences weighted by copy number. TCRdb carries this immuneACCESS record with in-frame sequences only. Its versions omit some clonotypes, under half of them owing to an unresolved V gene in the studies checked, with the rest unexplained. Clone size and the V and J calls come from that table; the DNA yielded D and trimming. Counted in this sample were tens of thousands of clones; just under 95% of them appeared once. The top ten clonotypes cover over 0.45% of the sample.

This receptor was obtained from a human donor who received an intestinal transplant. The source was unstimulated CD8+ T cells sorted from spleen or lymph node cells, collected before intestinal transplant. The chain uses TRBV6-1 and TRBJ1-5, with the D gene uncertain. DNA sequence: TGTGCCAGCAGTGGTTACAATCAGCCCCAGCATTTT. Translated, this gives CASSGYNQPQHF.